A single sample gave rise to the 11 T cell receptor beta chains below, sequenced in a study of blood T cell repertoires in COVID-19. Method: immunoSEQ multiplex PCR; TCRdb's copy keeps in-frame clones and lacks some. Here the sample spans around 70,000 clones, over 75% being singletons. Sequencing was carried out using peripheral blood. The receptor set was obtained from a human donor in a cohort sampled during active COVID-19.

The V and J genes are TRBV18 and TRBJ1-5, with a weak D call TRBD1 (6 bases). Germline lookup yields CDR1 KGHSH and CDR2 LQKENI. Trimming shortened V by 0 bases and J by 8 bases, and 23 bases separated the two germline ends. The CDR3 runs to 18 residues. The CDR3 spells CASSPPGAGRGTEKPQHF. CDR3 coding DNA: TGTGCCAGCTCACCACCGGGGGCTGGCAGGGGAACAGAAAAGCCCCAGCATTTT.

The CDR3 sequence: CASSITGEVTNTEAFF. The CDR3 region has the DNA TGTGCCAGTAGTATCACAGGGGAAGTAACGAACACTGAAGCTTTCTTT. This rearrangement joins TRBV19 to TRBJ1-1; 7 bases are a match to TRBD1. The CDR3 has 16 amino acids. Looked up from germline, CDR1 is LNHDA and CDR2 is SQIVND (reference sequence). Unmatched junction bases numbered 8, after V lost 3 bases and J lost 1 base.

The gene calls are TRBV6-5 and TRBJ1-1, with D hard to call. CDR3 length: 15 residues. Germline assignment: CDR1 MNHEY and CDR2 SVGAGI. V lost 6 bases to trimming and J lost 11 bases, with 25 bases between them. CDR3 sequence reads: CASRSLGGNYGLAFF. The CDR3 coding sequence is TGTGCCAGCAGGAGCCTCGGAGGGAACTACGGGTTGGCTTTCTTT.

Ten or more counts support this clone. The rearrangement uses TRBV7-3 and TRBJ2-3; 7 nucleotides match TRBD2. The germline V gene has CDR1 SGHTA and CDR2 FQGTGA. The V and J ends lost 5 bases and 0 bases, in that order; junction bases with no gene match: 2. This CDR3 region has 14 residues. The CDR3 protein is CASSDSGSTDTQYF. The CDR3 nucleotides read TGTGCCAGCAGCGATAGCGGGAGCACAGATACGCAGTATTTT.

V and J are TRBV20-1 and TRBJ2-5; D remains unclear. V lost 1 base and J 5 bases, leaving 5 bases between the germline ends. This CDR3 has 11 residues. From germline, CDR1 is DFQATT and CDR2 SNEGSKA (reference sequence). This CDR3 is CSARGRETQYF. CDR3 DNA: TGCAGTGCTAGAGGTCGGGAGACCCAGTACTTC.

The V and J genes are TRBV11-3 and TRBJ2-7; 8 nucleotides match TRBD1. The CDR3 extends over 13 amino acids. Germline assignment: CDR1 SGHNT and CDR2 YENEEA. The trim removed 5 bases at V and 6 bases at J, leaving 6 bases unmatched. This CDR3 is CASSDSRGREQYF. The CDR3 DNA follows: TGTGCCAGCAGCGATTCCAGGGGGCGCGAGCAGTACTTC.

This clone was detected a few times. CDR3 sequence (DNA): TGTGCCAGCAGTCGGACAGGGGCGAATCAGCCCCAGCATTTT. Protein: CASSRTGANQPQHF. The chain uses TRBV6-5 and TRBJ1-5, with 9 bases matching TRBD1. Germline CDR1 reads MNHEY; CDR2 reads SVGAGI. The J segment lost 4 bases and the V segment lost 5 bases, leaving 3 bases of the junction unmatched. The length of the CDR3 is 14 residues.

V is TRBV12-2 and J is TRBJ1-4; TRBD1 reflects the table's D call only, with no check against the DNA. TRBV12-2 is classified as a pseudogene. The CDR3 has 16 residues. CDR3 in DNA: TGTGCAAGTCGCTTAGGAGAGACAGAAGTCTGTGAAAAACTGTTTTTT. Its protein product is CASRLGETEVCEKLFF.

There are a few counts of this clone. The chain recombines TRBV5-1 with TRBJ1-4; 8 nucleotides agree with TRBD1. The CDR3 is made up of 14 amino acids. V lost 4 bases, J lost 5 bases, and 4 bases stayed unmatched. Germline CDR1 reads SGHRS; CDR2 reads YFSETQ. The chain's CDR3 is CASSVGTGNEKLFF. DNA for the CDR3: TGCGCCAGCAGCGTCGGGACAGGCAATGAAAAACTGTTTTTT. Combining the CDR3 with reference TRBV5-1 and TRBJ1-4 gives the whole variable domain KAGVTQTPRYLIKTRGQQVTLSCSPISGHRSVSWYQQTPGQGLQFLFEYFSETQRNKGNFPGRFSGRQFSNSRSEMNVSTLELGDSALYLCASSVGTGNEKLFFGSGTQLSVL.

In this sample, this clone turned up a few times. The chain has TRBV28 and TRBJ1-2; the D gene is possibly TRBD1 (6 bases). This CDR3 is built from 16 residues. V lost 4 bases and J 0 bases, leaving 15 bases between the germline ends. Germline V lookup: CDR1 MDHEN, CDR2 SYDVKM. DNA for the CDR3: TGTGCCAGCAGTTCCCCGGACAGTCCTGCTAACTATGGCTACACCTTC. Translation gives CASSSPDSPANYGYTF.

The V call is TRBV7-3, the J call TRBJ2-7; 8 nucleotides agree with TRBD1. From germline, CDR1 is SGHTA and CDR2 FQGTGA. Trimming took 6 bases from V and 2 from J; bases not matched to a gene: 12. The CDR3 is 16 residues long. As DNA, the CDR3 is TGTGCCAGCAGTACCCCACGACAGGGGTCTACCTACGAGCAGTACTTC. It encodes CASSTPRQGSTYEQYF.